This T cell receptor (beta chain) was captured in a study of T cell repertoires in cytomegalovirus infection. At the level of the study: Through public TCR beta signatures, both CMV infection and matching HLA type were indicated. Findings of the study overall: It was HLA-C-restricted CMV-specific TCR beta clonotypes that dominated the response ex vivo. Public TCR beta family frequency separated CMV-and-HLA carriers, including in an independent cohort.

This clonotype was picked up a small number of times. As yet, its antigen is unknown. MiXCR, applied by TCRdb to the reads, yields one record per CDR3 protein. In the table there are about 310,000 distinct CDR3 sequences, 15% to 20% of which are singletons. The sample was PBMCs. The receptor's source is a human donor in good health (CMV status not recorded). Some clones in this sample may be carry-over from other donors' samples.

The CDR3, as DNA: TGTGCCAGCAGTTTATCCCCCGAGGGGAGGGCCTATCAGCCCCAGCATTTT. It is translated as CASSLSPEGRAYQPQHF. The J gene is TRBJ1-5, the V gene TRBV28, with a weak D call TRBD1 (5 bases). Trimming removed 1 base at V and 5 bases at J, with 18 bases between. The CDR3 runs 17 residues. CDR1 is MDHEN and CDR2 is SYDVKM in the germline V gene.